This entry describes one T cell receptor beta chain. The antigen is undetermined. Losses at the gene ends were 1 base for V and 6 bases for J; bases not matched to a gene: 2. This CDR3 spans 14 amino acids. Germline lookup yields CDR1 MGHRA and CDR2 YSYEKL. This sample is part of a study of Ad26.COV2.S vaccination and SARS-CoV-2 variants. Study in general: Donor joined the COV1001 Ad26.COV2.S trial arm. General study results and limits: Spike-specific TCR breadth was greater in vaccine than placebo recipients. Reported findings describe substantial breadth in spike-specific CD8+ and CD4+ T cell responses following vaccination.

Treatment specified: 15 to 20 received Ad26.COV2.S at low or high dose, single or two shots; several received placebo; per-sample allocation not given. Day 63 after the first injection of vaccine or placebo was the sampling time. In Boston, an adult donor aged 18-55 years took part. The assay was immunoSEQ multiplex PCR, and TCRdb's table has in-frame clones only and misses some. The table shows 350,000 to 450,000 clones, with over 80% occurring only once. The chain carries TRBV4-1 and TRBJ2-1, with TRBD2 matching 8 bases. The sample was peripheral blood, taken in a trial of Ad26.COV2.S vaccine versus placebo. This TCR was recovered from a person between 18 and 65 years old who received the Ad26.COV2.S COVID-19 vaccine or a placebo. The CDR3: CASSQASGGNEQFF. In DNA, the CDR3 is TGCGCCAGCAGCCAAGCCAGCGGGGGCAATGAGCAGTTCTTC.